The 5 T cell receptor beta chains in this list originate from one sample, sequenced in a study of OX40 agonist ivuxolimab in advanced cancers. Assay: immunoSEQ multiplex PCR; the TCRdb copy retains only in-frame clones and omits some. The sample carries approximately 68,000 clones, under 95% recorded once. The sequencing used CD4+ or CD8+ T cells sorted from blood, collected in a trial of the OX40 agonist ivuxolimab. These receptors were collected from an adult with an advanced solid tumor such as melanoma, head and neck, liver or kidney cancer.

This chain connects TRBV2 to TRBJ2-3; D is undetermined. Germline CDR1 is SNHLY and CDR2 is FYNNEI. V was clipped by 7 bases and J by 2 bases, with 7 bases between them. The CDR3 spans 12 residues. CDR3 nucleotide sequence: TGTGCCAGCAATTGGGACACAGATACGCAGTATTTT. Its protein product is CASNWDTDTQYF. The full variable domain, in which reference TRBV2 and TRBJ2-3 provide the parts outside the CDR3, is EPEVTQTPSHQVTQMGQEVILRCVPISNHLYFYWYRQILGQKVEFLVSFYNNEISEKSEIFDDQFSVERPDGSNFTLKIRSTKLEDSAMYFCASNWDTDTQYFGPGTRLTVL.

The chain joins TRBV7-2 to TRBJ2-7; unclear D gene. Trimming shortened V by 6 bases and J by 1 base, and 16 bases separated the two germline ends. In germline, CDR1 is SGHTA, CDR2 FQGNSA. CDR3 size: 15 residues. This CDR3 reads CASRFQADGSYEQYF. The CDR3 DNA is TGTGCCAGCAGATTCCAAGCTGACGGATCCTACGAGCAGTACTTC.

The chain links TRBV27 to TRBJ2-1; 11 bases line up with TRBD2. Looked up from germline, CDR1 is MNHEY and CDR2 is SMNVEV (reference sequence). This CDR3 spans 14 amino acids. The V segment lost 6 bases and the J segment 9 bases; nucleotides outside the gene matches: 7. In DNA, the CDR3 is TGTGCCAGCAGGACTAGCGGGATTGAGGCTGAGCAGTTCTTC. Its translation is CASRTSGIEAEQFF.

This chain uses TRBV19 with TRBJ2-7; TRBD1 aligns across 10 bases. The CDR3 extends over 14 amino acids. Germline lookup yields CDR1 LNHDA and CDR2 SQIVND (reference sequence). V trimming: 6 bases; J trimming: 2 bases; junction bases outside the gene matches: 4. CDR3 sequence: CASSGTGEPYEQYF. The CDR3 DNA reads as TGTGCCAGTAGCGGGACAGGGGAGCCCTACGAGCAGTACTTC.

The chain employs TRBV10-1 and TRBJ2-2; D gene unclear. Trimming left V 4 bases short and J 5 bases short, with 14 bases between. Per germline, CDR1 WNHNN and CDR2 SYGVQD (reference sequence). There are 15 residues in the CDR3. In nucleotides, the CDR3 is TGCGCCAGCAGTGTCAACCCTGTAGTGACCGGGGAGCTGTTTTTT. Protein: CASSVNPVVTGELFF.